A single T cell receptor beta chain is shown here with its context. No antigen is known for it. The germline V and J ends were trimmed by 2 bases and 2 bases, with 9 bases remaining between them. The germline gives CDR1 MGHRA, CDR2 YSYEKL. This CDR3 is 14 amino acids long. The repertoire was sequenced with immunoSEQ multiplex PCR; TCRdb's copy has only in-frame clones and lacks some. The repertoire holds about 6,700 clones, with about three quarters as singletons. The data are from a study of somatic mutations in cytotoxic T cells in rheumatoid arthritis. Study-level points and caveats: Unidentified antigens were the targets of the expanded CD8+ clones.

This TCR was sampled from a woman aged 60 to 75 in good health. This rearrangement joins TRBV4-1 to TRBJ2-5; TRBD1 is a possible D gene (6 bases). Sequenced: CD8+ T cells sorted from blood. CDR3 coding DNA: TGCGCCAGCAGCCAAAGGACAGCTCAAGAGACCCAGTACTTC. Translation gives CASSQRTAQETQYF.